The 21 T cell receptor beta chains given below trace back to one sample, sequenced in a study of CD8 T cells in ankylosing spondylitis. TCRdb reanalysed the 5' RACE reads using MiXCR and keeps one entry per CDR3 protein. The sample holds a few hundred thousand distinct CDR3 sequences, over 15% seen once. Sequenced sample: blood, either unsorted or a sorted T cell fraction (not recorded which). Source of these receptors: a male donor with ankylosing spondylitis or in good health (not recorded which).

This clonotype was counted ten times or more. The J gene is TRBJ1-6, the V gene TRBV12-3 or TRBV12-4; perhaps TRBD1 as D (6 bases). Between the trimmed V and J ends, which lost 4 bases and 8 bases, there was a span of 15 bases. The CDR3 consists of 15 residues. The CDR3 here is CASSSSGTRDSPLHF. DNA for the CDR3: TGTGCCAGCAGTTCATCCGGGACAAGGGATTCACCCCTCCACTTT.

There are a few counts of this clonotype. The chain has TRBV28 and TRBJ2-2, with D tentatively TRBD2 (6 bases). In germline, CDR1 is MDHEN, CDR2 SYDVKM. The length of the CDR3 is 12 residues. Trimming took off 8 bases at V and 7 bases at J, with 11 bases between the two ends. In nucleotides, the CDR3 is TGTGCCAGCCGGCGGGATGGCGGGGAGCTGTTTTTT. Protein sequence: CASRRDGGELFF. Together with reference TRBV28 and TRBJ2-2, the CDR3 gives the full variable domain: DVKVTQSSRYLVKRTGEKVFLECVQDMDHENMFWYRQDPGLGLRLIYFSYDVKMKEKGDIPEGYSVSREKKERFSLILESASTNQTSMYLCASRRDGGELFFGEGSRLTVL.

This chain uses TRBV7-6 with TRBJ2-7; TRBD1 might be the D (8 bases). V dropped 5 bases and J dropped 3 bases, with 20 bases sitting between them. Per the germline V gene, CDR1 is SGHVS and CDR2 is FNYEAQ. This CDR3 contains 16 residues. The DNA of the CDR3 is TGTGCCAGCAGCCTATCCTTCACAGGGGGGGTCTACGAGCAGTACTTC. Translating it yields CASSLSFTGGVYEQYF.

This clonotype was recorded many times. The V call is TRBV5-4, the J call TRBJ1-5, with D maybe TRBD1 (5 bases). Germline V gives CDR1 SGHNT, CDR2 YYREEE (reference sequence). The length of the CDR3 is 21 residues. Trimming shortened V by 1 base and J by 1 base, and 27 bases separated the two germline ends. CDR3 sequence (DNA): TGTGCCAGCAGCTTGTTTCCAAGCTCAGGACTCGTCGAGGGGAGCAATCAGCCCCAGCATTTT. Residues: CASSLFPSSGLVEGSNQPQHF.

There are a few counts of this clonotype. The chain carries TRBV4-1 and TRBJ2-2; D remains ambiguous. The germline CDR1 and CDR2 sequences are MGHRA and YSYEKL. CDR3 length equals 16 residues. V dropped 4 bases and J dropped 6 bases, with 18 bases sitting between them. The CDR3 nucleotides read TGCGCCAGCAGCCCAAGGCTTAGGGAAATTTCCGGGGAGCTGTTTTTT. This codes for CASSPRLREISGELFF.

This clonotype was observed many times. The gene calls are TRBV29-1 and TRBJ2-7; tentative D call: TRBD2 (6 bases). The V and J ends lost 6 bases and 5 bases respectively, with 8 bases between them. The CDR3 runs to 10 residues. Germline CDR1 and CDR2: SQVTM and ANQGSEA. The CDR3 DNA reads TGCAGCGTAGGCGGGGACGAGCAGTACTTC. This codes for CSVGGDEQYF.

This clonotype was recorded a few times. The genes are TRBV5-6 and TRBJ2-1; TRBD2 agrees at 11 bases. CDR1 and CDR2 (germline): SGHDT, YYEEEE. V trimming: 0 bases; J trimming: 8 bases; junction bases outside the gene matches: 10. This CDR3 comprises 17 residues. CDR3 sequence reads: CASSLAASGRMGHEQFF. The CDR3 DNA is TGTGCCAGCAGCTTGGCCGCTAGCGGGAGGATGGGCCATGAGCAGTTCTTC.

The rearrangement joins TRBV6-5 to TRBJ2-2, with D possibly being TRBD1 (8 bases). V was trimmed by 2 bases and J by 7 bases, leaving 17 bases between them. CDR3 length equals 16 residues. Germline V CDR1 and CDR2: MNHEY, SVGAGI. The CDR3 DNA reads TGTGCCAGCAGTTACCAACAGGGGGAGGGAGTCGGGGAGCTGTTTTTT. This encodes CASSYQQGEGVGELFF.

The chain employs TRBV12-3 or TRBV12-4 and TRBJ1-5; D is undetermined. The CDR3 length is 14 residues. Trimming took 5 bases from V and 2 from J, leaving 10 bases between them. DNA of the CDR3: TGTGCCAGCAGTGAGGGCGGGGGCAATCAGCCCCAGCATTTT. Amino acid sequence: CASSEGGGNQPQHF.

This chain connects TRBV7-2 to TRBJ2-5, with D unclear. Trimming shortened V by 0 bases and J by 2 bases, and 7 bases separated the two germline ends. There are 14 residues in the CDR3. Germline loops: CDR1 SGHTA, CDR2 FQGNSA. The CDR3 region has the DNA TGTGCCAGCAGCTTAGCCAGTCGACAAGAGACCCAGTACTTC. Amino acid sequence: CASSLASRQETQYF.

CDR3 sequence reads: CASSVSGEQETQYF. The CDR3 DNA follows: TGTGCCAGCAGCGTCAGCGGGGAACAAGAGACCCAGTACTTC. The rearrangement joins TRBV9 to TRBJ2-5, with 7 bases identical to TRBD2. The germline CDR1 and CDR2 sequences are SGDLS and YYNGEE. CDR3 length: 14 residues. With 2 bases clipped from V and 2 bases from J, the junction kept 3 bases outside the gene matches.

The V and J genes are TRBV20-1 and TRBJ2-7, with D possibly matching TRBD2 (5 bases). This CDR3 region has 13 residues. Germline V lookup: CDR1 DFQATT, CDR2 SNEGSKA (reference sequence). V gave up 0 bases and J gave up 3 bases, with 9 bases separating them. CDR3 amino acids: CSARDGGVYEQYF. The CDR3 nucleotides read TGCAGTGCTAGAGATGGAGGTGTCTACGAGCAGTACTTC.

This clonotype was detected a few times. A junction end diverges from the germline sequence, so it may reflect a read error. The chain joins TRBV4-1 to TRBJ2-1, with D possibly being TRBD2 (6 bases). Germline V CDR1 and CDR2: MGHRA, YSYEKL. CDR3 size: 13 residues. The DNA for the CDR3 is TGCGCCAGCAGCCGGGACTCCAACAATGAGCAGTTCTTC. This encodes CASSRDSNNEQFF.

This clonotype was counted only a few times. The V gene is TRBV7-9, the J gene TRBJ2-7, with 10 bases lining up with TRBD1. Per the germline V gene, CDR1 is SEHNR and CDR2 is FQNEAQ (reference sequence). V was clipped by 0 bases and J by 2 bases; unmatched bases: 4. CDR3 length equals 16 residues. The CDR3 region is CASSLASGTGAYEQYF. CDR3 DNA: TGTGCCAGCAGCTTAGCGTCGGGGACAGGGGCCTACGAGCAGTACTTC.

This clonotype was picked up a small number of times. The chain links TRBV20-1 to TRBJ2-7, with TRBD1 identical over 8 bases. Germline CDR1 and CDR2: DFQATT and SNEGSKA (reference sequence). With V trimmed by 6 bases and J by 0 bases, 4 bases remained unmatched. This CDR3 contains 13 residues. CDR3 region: CSAQQGVSYEQYF. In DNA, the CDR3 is TGCAGTGCCCAACAGGGGGTCTCCTACGAGCAGTACTTC.

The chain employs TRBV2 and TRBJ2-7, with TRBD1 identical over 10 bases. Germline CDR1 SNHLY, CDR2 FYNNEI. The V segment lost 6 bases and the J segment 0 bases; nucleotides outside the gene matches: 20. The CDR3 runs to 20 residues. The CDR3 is CASSYRPGQGNSWGSYEQYF. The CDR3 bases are TGTGCCAGCAGCTACCGCCCGGGACAGGGGAATAGTTGGGGCTCCTACGAGCAGTACTTC.

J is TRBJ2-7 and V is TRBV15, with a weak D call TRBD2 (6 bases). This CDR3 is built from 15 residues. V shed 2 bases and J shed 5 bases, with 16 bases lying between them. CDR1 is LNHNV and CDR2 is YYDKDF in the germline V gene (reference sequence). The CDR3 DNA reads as TGTGCCACCAGCAGATTTGCCGGGGGACCAGACGAGCAGTACTTC. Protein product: CATSRFAGGPDEQYF. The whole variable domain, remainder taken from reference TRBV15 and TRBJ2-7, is DAMVIQNPRYQVTQFGKPVTLSCSQTLNHNVMYWYQQKSSQAPKLLFHYYDKDFNNEADTPDNFQSRRPNTSFCFLDIRSPGLGDTAMYLCATSRFAGGPDEQYFGPGTRLTVT.

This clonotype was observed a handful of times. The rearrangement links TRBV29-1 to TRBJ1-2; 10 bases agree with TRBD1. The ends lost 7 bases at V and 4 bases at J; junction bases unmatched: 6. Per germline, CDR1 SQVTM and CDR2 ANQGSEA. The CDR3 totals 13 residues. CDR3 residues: CSAVTGGAYGYTF. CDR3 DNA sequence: TGCAGCGCCGTGACAGGGGGCGCCTATGGCTACACCTTC.

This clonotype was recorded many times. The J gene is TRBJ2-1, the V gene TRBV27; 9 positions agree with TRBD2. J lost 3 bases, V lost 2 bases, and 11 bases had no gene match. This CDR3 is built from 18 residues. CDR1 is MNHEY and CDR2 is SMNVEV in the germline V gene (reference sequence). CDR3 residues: CASSLVAGVSPLYNEQFF. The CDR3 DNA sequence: TGTGCCAGCAGTTTAGTAGCGGGAGTATCCCCCCTCTACAATGAGCAGTTCTTC.

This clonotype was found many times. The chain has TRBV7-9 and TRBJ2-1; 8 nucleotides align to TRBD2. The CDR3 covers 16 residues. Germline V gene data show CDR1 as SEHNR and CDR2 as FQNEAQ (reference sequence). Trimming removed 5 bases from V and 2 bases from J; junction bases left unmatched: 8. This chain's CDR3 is CASSPRGGSAYNEQFF. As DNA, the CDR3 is TGTGCCAGCAGCCCCCGGGGGGGGAGCGCCTACAATGAGCAGTTCTTC. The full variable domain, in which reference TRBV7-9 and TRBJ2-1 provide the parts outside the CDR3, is DTGVSQNPRHKITKRGQNVTFRCDPISEHNRLYWYRQTLGQGPEFLTYFQNEAQLEKSRLLSDRFSAERPKGSFSTLEIQRTEQGDSAMYLCASSPRGGSAYNEQFFGPGTRLTVL.

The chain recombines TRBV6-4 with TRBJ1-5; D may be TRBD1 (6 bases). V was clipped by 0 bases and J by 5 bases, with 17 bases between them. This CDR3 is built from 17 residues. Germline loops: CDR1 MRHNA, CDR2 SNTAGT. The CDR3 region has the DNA TGTGCCAGCAGTGACTCCGAAGACAGGCGCCAATATCAGCCCCAGCATTTT. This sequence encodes CASSDSEDRRQYQPQHF.